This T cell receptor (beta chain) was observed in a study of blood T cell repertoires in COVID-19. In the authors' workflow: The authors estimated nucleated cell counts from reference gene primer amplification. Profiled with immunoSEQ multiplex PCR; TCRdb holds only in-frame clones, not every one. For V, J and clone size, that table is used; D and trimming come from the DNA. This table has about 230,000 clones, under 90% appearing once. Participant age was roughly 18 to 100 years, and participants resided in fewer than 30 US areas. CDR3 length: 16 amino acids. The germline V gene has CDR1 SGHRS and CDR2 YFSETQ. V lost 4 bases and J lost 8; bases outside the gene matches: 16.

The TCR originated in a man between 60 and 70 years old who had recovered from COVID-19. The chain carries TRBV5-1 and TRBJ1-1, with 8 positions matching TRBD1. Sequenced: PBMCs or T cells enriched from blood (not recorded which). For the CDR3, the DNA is TGCGCCAGCAGCCCACTCGGACAGGGAACGGGAACCGAAGCTTTCTTT. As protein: CASSPLGQGTGTEAFF.